Sequencing of this TCR beta chain was carried out in a study of T cell responses to AZD1222 COVID-19 vaccine. Some clones are missing from TCRdb's copy, which holds only in-frame ones; the method was immunoSEQ multiplex PCR. The sample lists about 120,000 clones; approximately 86% were seen once. The germline gives CDR1 MDHEN, CDR2 SYDVKM. This CDR3 comprises 14 residues. V was clipped by 5 bases and J by 11 bases, with 20 bases between them. As for this clone: Antigen unknown.

Regarding the study as a whole: Baseline seropositives among AZD1222 recipients totaled only 5 to 7.

The source was peripheral blood, collected 28 days after the second AZD1222 dose. This receptor was obtained from an adult who received the AZD1222 COVID-19 vaccine. V is TRBV28 and J is TRBJ2-3, with D possibly TRBD1 on 6 matching bases. The chain's CDR3 is CASSPRRTERGQYF. As DNA, the CDR3 is TGTGCCAGCAGTCCGAGGCGGACAGAACGAGGGCAGTATTTT.